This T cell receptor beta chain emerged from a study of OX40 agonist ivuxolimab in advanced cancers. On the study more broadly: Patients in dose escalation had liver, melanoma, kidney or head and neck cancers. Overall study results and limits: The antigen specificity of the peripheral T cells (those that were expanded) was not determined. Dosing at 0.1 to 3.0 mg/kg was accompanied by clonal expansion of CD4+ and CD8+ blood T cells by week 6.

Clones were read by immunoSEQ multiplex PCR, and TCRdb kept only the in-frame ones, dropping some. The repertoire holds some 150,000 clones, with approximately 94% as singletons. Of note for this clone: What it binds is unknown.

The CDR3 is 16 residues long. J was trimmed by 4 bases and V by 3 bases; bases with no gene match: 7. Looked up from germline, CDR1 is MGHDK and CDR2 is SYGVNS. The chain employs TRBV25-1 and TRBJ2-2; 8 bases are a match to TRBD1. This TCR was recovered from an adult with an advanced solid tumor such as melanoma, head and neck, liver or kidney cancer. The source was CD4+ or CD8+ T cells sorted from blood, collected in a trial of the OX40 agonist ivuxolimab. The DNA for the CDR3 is TGTGCCAGCAGTGACCCCAGACAGGGGAGCACCGGGGAGCTGTTTTTT. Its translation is CASSDPRQGSTGELFF. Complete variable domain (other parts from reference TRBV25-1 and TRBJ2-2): EADIYQTPRYLVIGTGKKITLECSQTMGHDKMYWYQQDPGMELHLIHYSYGVNSTEKGDLSSESTVSRIRTEHFPLTLESARPSHTSQYLCASSDPRQGSTGELFFGEGSRLTVL.